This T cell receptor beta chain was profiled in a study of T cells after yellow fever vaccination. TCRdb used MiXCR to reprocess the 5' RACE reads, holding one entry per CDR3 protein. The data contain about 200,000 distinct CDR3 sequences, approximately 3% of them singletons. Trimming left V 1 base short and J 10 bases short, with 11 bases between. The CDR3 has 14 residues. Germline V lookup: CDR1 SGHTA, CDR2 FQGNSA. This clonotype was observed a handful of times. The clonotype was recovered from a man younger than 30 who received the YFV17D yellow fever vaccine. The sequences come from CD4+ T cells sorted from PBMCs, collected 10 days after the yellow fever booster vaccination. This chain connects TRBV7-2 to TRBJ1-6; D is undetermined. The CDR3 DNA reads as TGTGCCAGCAGCTTAGACCTTGCGGGGTCACCCCTCCACTTT. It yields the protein CASSLDLAGSPLHF.